A single T cell receptor beta chain is shown here with its context. Sequencing used immunoSEQ multiplex PCR; TCRdb keeps in-frame clones, though not all of them. The sample consists of roughly 400,000 clones, around nine tenths of them appearing once. Participants' own reports of clinical history determined their cohort assignment. The CDR3 extends over 15 amino acids. The germline V and J ends were trimmed by 3 bases and 0 bases, with 14 bases remaining between them. Germline values: CDR1 SQVTM, CDR2 ANQGSEA. The data belong to a study of blood T cell repertoires in COVID-19. Study details: The study drew acute and convalescent COVID-19 samples from the United States, Italy and Spain.

This clonotype was sampled from a woman aged 50 to 60 who had recovered from COVID-19. The sequencing sample was made of PBMCs or T cells enriched from blood (not recorded which). The rearrangement links TRBV29-1 to TRBJ2-5; possibly TRBD2 for D (5 bases). For the CDR3, the DNA is TGCAGCGTTGAGCAACGGGGATGGTACCAAGAGACCCAGTACTTC. Encoded protein: CSVEQRGWYQETQYF.